This TCR beta chain stems from a study of blood T cells in healthy people across ages. Then a second PCR, running about 7 to 11 cycles, was carried out with a sample-barcoded 5' primer and a J-beta primer mix. Sequencing of every sample gave 3 million or more CDR3-containing paired-end reads. TCRdb processed the 5' RACE reads anew with MiXCR; each CDR3 protein has one entry. Seen here are about 1.4 million distinct CDR3 sequences, roughly 60% observed once, and the top ten hold over 5.5%. Study-level results: A roughly linear fall in TCR beta diversity per million T cells was seen with increasing age. A strong correlation was seen between TCR beta diversity and naive T cell percentage.

Trimming pared 2 bases from V and 0 bases from J, leaving 11 bases between. Germline V gene data show CDR1 as SQVTM and CDR2 as ANQGSEA. The CDR3 is 15 amino acids. As to this clonotype: The antigen remains unidentified.

The sequence derives from a young man in good health. Specimen: blood. The rearrangement links TRBV29-1 to TRBJ2-1, with D possibly matching TRBD1 (6 bases). The CDR3: CSVEPQDSSYNEQFF. The CDR3 DNA reads TGCAGCGTTGAACCCCAGGACAGCTCCTACAATGAGCAGTTCTTC.